This TCR beta chain was obtained from a study of blood T cells in healthy people across ages. Germline V gene data show CDR1 as MNHEY and CDR2 as SVGAGI. The CDR3 consists of 13 residues. Trimming stripped 2 bases from V and 3 bases from J, with 8 bases between. Then a second PCR, running about 6 to 11 cycles, was carried out with a sample-barcoded 5' primer and a J-beta primer mix. Tags on each cDNA molecule came from a template-switch adaptor with 12 random nucleotides. TCRdb fed the 5' RACE reads into MiXCR, producing one record per CDR3 protein. Among 780,000 or so distinct CDR3 sequences, around 50% were seen once, and the ten largest hold 20% to 30%. Study-wide points: Donor CMV status, an unknown factor, possibly confounded changes in expanded clonotypes. Both naive CD4+ cell counts and diversity were greater in long-lived donors than in aged donors.

This clonotype was detected a few times. Its antigen is not identified. The V and J genes are TRBV6-5 and TRBJ2-7; D unresolved. The source material was blood. The origin of this receptor is a man aged 40-50 years in good health. This CDR3 is CASSYHMSYEQYF. In nucleotides, the CDR3 is TGTGCCAGCAGTTACCACATGAGCTACGAGCAGTACTTC.